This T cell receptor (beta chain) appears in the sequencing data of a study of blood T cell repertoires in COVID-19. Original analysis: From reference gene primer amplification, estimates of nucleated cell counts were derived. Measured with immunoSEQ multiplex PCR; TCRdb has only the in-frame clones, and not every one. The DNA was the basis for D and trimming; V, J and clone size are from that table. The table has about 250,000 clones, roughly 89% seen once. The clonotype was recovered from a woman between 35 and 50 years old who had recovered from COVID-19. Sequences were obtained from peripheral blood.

The CDR3 nucleotides read TGTGCCAGCAGCCGTAACCCGGGACAGAACACTGAAGCTTTCTTT. This codes for CASSRNPGQNTEAFF. V usage is TRBV7-2 and J usage is TRBJ1-1, with a weak D call TRBD1 (6 bases). CDR1 is SGHTA and CDR2 is FQGNSA in the germline V gene. Trimming cost V 5 bases and J 1 base, with 14 bases left between them. The length of the CDR3 is 15 residues.